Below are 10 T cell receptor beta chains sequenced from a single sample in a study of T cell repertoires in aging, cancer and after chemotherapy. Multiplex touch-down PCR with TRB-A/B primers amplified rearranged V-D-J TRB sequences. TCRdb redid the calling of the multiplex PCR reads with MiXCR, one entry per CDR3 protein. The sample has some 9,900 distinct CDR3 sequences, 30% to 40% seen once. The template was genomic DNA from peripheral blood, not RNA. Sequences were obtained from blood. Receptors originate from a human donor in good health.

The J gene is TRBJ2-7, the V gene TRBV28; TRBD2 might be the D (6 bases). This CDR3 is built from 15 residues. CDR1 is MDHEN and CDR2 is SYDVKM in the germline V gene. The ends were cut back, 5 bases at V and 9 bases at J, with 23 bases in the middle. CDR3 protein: CASSPGTAIRTSQYV. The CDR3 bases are TGTGCCAGCAGTCCCGGGACTGCCATACGTACGTCGCAGTACGTC.

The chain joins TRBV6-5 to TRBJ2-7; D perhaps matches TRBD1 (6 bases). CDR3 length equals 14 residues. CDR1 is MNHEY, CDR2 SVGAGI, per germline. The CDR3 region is CASRRQADSYDQYV. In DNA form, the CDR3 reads TGTGCCAGCAGGAGACAGGCTGACTCCTACGACCAGTACGTC.

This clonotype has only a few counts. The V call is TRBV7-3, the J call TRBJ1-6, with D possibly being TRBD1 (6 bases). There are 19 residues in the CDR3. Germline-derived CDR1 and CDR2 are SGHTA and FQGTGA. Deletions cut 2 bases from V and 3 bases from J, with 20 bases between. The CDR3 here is CASSLLGSGGGVYNSPLHF. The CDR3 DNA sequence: TGTGCCAGCAGCTTACTGGGATCCGGGGGGGGCGTCTATAATTCACCCCTCCACTTT.

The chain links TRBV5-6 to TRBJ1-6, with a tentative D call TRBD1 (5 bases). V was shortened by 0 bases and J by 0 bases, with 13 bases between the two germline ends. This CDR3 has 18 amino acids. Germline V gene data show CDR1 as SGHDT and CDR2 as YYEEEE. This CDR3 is CASSLDSRASSYNSPLHF. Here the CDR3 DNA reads TGTGCCAGCAGCTTGGACAGCAGGGCGAGCTCCTATAATTCACCCCTCCACTTT.

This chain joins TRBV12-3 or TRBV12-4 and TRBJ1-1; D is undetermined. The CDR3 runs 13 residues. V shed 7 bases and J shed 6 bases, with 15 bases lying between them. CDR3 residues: CASKFGLAAEAFF. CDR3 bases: TGTGCCAGCAAATTCGGGTTAGCCGCTGAAGCTTTCTTT.

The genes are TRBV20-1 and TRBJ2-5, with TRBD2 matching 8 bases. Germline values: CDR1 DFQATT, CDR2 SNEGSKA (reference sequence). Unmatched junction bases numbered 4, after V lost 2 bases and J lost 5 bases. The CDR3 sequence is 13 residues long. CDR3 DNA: TGCAGTGCTAGAAGACTAGCGCGGGAGACCCAGTACTTC. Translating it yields CSARRLARETQYF.

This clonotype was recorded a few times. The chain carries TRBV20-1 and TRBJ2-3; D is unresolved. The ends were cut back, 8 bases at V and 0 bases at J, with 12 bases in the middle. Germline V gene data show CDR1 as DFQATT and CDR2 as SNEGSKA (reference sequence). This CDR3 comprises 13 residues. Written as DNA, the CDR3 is TGCAGTTCGCGACTGTCTAGCACAGATACGCAGTATTTT. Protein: CSSRLSSTDTQYF.

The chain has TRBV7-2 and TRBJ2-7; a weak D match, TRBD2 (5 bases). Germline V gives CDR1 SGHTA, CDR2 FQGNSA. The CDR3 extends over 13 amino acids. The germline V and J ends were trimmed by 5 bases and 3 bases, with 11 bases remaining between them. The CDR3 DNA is TGTGCCAGCAGCGCGGGCCCCAACTACGAGCAGTACTTC. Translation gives CASSAGPNYEQYF.

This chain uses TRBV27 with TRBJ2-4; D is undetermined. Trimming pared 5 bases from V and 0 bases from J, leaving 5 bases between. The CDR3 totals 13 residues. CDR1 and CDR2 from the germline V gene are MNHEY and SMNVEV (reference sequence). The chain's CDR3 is CASSPLAKNIQYF. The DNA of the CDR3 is TGTGCCAGCAGTCCTCTAGCCAAAAACATTCAGTACTTC.

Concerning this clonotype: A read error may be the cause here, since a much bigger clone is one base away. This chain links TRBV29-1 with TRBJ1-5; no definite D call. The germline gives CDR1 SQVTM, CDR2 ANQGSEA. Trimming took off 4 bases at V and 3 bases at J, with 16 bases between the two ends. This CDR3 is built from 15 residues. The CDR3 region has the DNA TGCAGCGTTGCCGACGGAGTATTGGTCAATCAGCCCCAGCATTTT. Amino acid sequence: CSVADGVLVNQPQHF.